This T cell receptor beta chain derives from a study of cytomegalovirus exposure and HLA in healthy donors. Study-wide findings and caveats: Later analysis identified 17,000 or so TCR beta sequences associated with HLA alleles, using a false discovery rate threshold of 0.05. In a later analysis, donors in an Asian-associated ancestry cluster reportedly had fewer N-insertions in productive TCRs than the cohort mean.

CDR3 length: 15 amino acids. V was clipped by 4 bases and J by 4 bases, with 18 bases between them. Germline V lookup: CDR1 SGHNT, CDR2 YYREEE (reference sequence). The PCR had 60 Vbeta and 13 Jbeta primers. Sequenced by immunoSEQ multiplex PCR; TCRdb stores in-frame clones only, minus some. The sample carries 200,000 to 250,000 clones, about 81% recorded once. Notes on this clone: Its antigen is not identified.

The sequenced sample consisted of PBMCs. The V call is TRBV5-4, the J call TRBJ2-7, with D possibly being TRBD1 (6 bases). The clonotype originates from a woman aged 55-75 years in good health and CMV-seropositive. The CDR3 is CASSPETGHAYEQYF. CDR3 coding DNA: TGTGCCAGCAGCCCGGAGACAGGCCACGCTTACGAGCAGTACTTC.